The 18 T cell receptor beta chains given below trace back to one sample, sequenced in a study of response to subunit inactivated influenza vaccine. A single record per CDR3 protein comes from TCRdb applying MiXCR to the RT-PCR reads. The sample lists 300,000 to 350,000 distinct CDR3 sequences; less than 25% were seen once. Source: PBMCs from blood, taken less than 22 months after vaccination. Receptor source: a man in his fifties or sixties who received an inactivated influenza vaccine.

This clonotype showed up many times. This chain joins TRBV4-1 and TRBJ1-2; D is unresolved. Germline V CDR1 and CDR2: MGHRA, YSYEKL. This CDR3 is built from 16 residues. Trimming removed 0 bases from V and 0 bases from J, with 11 bases in between. The chain's CDR3 is CASSQESRVPNYGYTF. DNA of the CDR3: TGCGCCAGCAGCCAAGAAAGTAGGGTGCCTAACTATGGCTACACCTTC.

This clonotype was seen a few times. This chain uses TRBV3-1 with TRBJ2-5; 11 nucleotides match TRBD2. There are 16 residues in the CDR3. Germline V gene lookup returns CDR1 LGHDT and CDR2 YNNKEL (reference sequence). With V trimmed by 3 bases and J by 3 bases, 6 bases remained unmatched. CDR3 protein: CASSHRLAGTKETQYF. CDR3 in DNA: TGTGCCAGCAGCCATCGACTAGCGGGGACCAAAGAGACCCAGTACTTC.

This chain links TRBV6-5 with TRBJ2-7; D is possibly TRBD2 (5 bases). CDR3 length equals 13 residues. Trimming took off 2 bases at V and 3 bases at J, with 8 bases between the two ends. Germline V gene sequence: CDR1 MNHEY, CDR2 SVGAGI. CDR3 in DNA: TGTGCCAGCAGTTACGGCAGCGGCTACGAGCAGTACTTC. Translated, it gives CASSYGSGYEQYF.

This clonotype was found a few times. The V call is TRBV7-9, the J call TRBJ2-2; D is uncertain. Germline V lookup: CDR1 SEHNR, CDR2 FQNEAQ (reference sequence). The CDR3 is made up of 13 amino acids. Trimming took off 8 bases at V and 0 bases at J, with 7 bases between the two ends. The CDR3 DNA is TGTGCCAGCGAAGTTCCGAACACCGGGGAGCTGTTTTTT. This codes for CASEVPNTGELFF. The complete variable domain, with remaining parts taken from reference TRBV7-9 and TRBJ2-2, reads DTGVSQNPRHKITKRGQNVTFRCDPISEHNRLYWYRQTLGQGPEFLTYFQNEAQLEKSRLLSDRFSAERPKGSFSTLEIQRTEQGDSAMYLCASEVPNTGELFFGEGSRLTVL.

The sample holds many counts of this clonotype. The chain links TRBV5-1 to TRBJ2-3, with 8 bases identical to TRBD1. The CDR3 runs 15 residues. The V gene end was trimmed by 0 bases and the J gene end by 5 bases; junction bases not matched to a gene: 5. Germline V gene lookup returns CDR1 SGHRS and CDR2 YFSETQ. CDR3 bases: TGCGCCAGCAGCTTGGGACAGGGGAGAGGAGATACGCAGTATTTT. This sequence encodes CASSLGQGRGDTQYF.

J is TRBJ2-2 and V is TRBV7-3; TRBD2 matches at 7 bases. The CDR3 length is 16 residues. The trim removed 4 bases at V and 1 base at J, leaving 6 bases unmatched. Per germline, CDR1 SGHTA and CDR2 FQGTGA. The CDR3 sequence: CASSSRAGLNTGELFF. The DNA of the CDR3 is TGTGCCAGCAGCTCCCGAGCGGGATTGAACACCGGGGAGCTGTTTTTT. Drawing the rest from reference TRBV7-3 and TRBJ2-2, the complete variable domain is GAGVSQTPSNKVTEKGKYVELRCDPISGHTALYWYRQSLGQGPEFLIYFQGTGAADDSGLPNDRFFAVRPEGSVSTLKIQRTERGDSAVYLCASSSRAGLNTGELFFGEGSRLTVL.

V and J are TRBV10-3 and TRBJ2-7; tentative D call: TRBD1 (5 bases). V lost 4 bases and J lost 6, with 13 bases in between. Per germline, CDR1 ENHRY and CDR2 SYGVKD. The CDR3 is made up of 13 amino acids. The CDR3 protein is CAISADSSGEQYF. CDR3 sequence (DNA): TGTGCCATCAGTGCAGACAGCTCCGGCGAGCAGTACTTC.

This clonotype was detected only a few times. The chain combines TRBV5-1 with TRBJ1-1, with D hard to call. The CDR3 runs to 14 residues. CDR1 is SGHRS and CDR2 is YFSETQ in the germline V gene. V dropped 0 bases and J dropped 8 bases, with 14 bases sitting between them. The CDR3 sequence is CASSLAMQQGEAFF. The CDR3 DNA reads as TGCGCCAGCAGCTTGGCCATGCAGCAAGGAGAAGCTTTCTTT.

The rearrangement uses TRBV20-1 and TRBJ2-3, with 9 bases aligning to TRBD2. The CDR3 sequence is 14 residues long. CDR1 is DFQATT and CDR2 is SNEGSKA in the germline V gene (reference sequence). Trimming removed 5 bases from V and 2 bases from J; junction bases left unmatched: 5. CDR3 loop: CSASLAGNTDTQYF. The DNA for the CDR3 is TGCAGTGCTTCTCTAGCGGGAAACACAGATACGCAGTATTTT.

V is TRBV28 and J is TRBJ1-1; 7 bases match TRBD1. This CDR3 is 14 amino acids long. J was trimmed by 4 bases and V by 10 bases; bases with no gene match: 12. Germline CDR1 MDHEN, CDR2 SYDVKM. In DNA, the CDR3 is TGTGCCACCTTAGTCTCGACAGGGTTCACTGAAGCTTTCTTT. Translating it yields CATLVSTGFTEAFF.

In its sample, this clonotype was seen a few times. CDR3 protein: CASSPIRTFTGELFF. The CDR3, as DNA: TGTGCCAGCAGCCCAATTAGAACCTTCACCGGGGAGCTGTTTTTT. The chain carries TRBV5-5 and TRBJ2-2, with D uncertain. Trimming pared 4 bases from V and 4 bases from J, leaving 14 bases between. This CDR3 has 15 residues. Germline CDR1 is SGHKS and CDR2 is YYEKEE (reference sequence).

The V call is TRBV11-2, the J call TRBJ2-4, with D possibly called TRBD1 or TRBD2 (6 bases each). This CDR3 is 13 amino acids long. CDR1 SGHAT and CDR2 FQNNGV come from the germline V gene. With 5 bases removed from V and 5 bases from J, the gap between germline ends came to 10 bases. This CDR3 reads CASSGGGENIQYF. The CDR3 nucleotides are TGTGCCAGCAGCGGGGGCGGGGAAAACATTCAGTACTTC.

The chain combines TRBV9 with TRBJ2-3; maybe TRBD2 (6 bases). Germline-derived CDR1 and CDR2 are SGDLS and YYNGEE. V gave up 0 bases and J gave up 2 bases, with 10 bases separating them. CDR3 size: 15 residues. The CDR3 coding sequence is TGTGCCAGCAGCGTAGCGGGGGTTCTCACAGATACGCAGTATTTT. Amino acid sequence: CASSVAGVLTDTQYF.

This chain uses TRBV25-1 with TRBJ2-7; D gene uncertain. V was cut by 1 base and J by 4 bases, with 5 bases left in between. The CDR3 has 12 residues. The germline gives CDR1 MGHDK, CDR2 SYGVNS. The DNA for the CDR3 is TGTGCCAGCAGTGAATTAGGGTACGAGCAGTACTTC. Its translation is CASSELGYEQYF.

This clonotype has only a few counts. This rearrangement joins TRBV12-3 or TRBV12-4 to TRBJ1-1; 7 nucleotides line up with TRBD1. V was pared by 3 bases and J by 5 bases, with 6 bases of the junction left unmatched. This CDR3 region has 14 residues. CDR3 residues: CASSFLQGSTEAFF. The CDR3 nucleotides read TGTGCCAGCAGTTTCTTACAGGGGAGTACTGAAGCTTTCTTT.

V usage is TRBV29-1 and J usage is TRBJ1-2, with TRBD1 identical over 7 bases. The germline V gene encodes CDR1 SQVTM and CDR2 ANQGSEA. This CDR3 is built from 13 residues. With 7 bases clipped from V and 0 bases from J, the junction kept 5 bases outside the gene matches. Here the CDR3 DNA reads TGCAGCGCAGGGACAGACGCTAACTATGGCTACACCTTC. It codes for CSAGTDANYGYTF.

This clonotype was counted once. V is TRBV11-2 and J is TRBJ1-4, with D possibly TRBD1 on 6 matching bases. The CDR3 consists of 15 residues. V lost 3 bases, J lost 4 bases, and 12 bases lay in between. From germline, CDR1 is SGHAT and CDR2 FQNNGV. In DNA form, the CDR3 reads TGTGCCAGCAGCTTCAGGACGGGACATAATGAAAAACTGTTTTTT. The encoded protein is CASSFRTGHNEKLFF. The entire variable domain, with the rest obtained from reference TRBV11-2 and TRBJ1-4, is as follows: EAGVAQSPRYKIIEKRQSVAFWCNPISGHATLYWYQQILGQGPKLLIQFQNNGVVDDSQLPKDRFSAERLKGVDSTLKIQPAKLEDSAVYLCASSFRTGHNEKLFFGSGTQLSVL.

This clonotype was recorded a few times. The CDR3 reads CASSSGTSGRAGRQFF. The CDR3 DNA follows: TGTGCCAGCAGCTCCGGGACTAGCGGGAGGGCCGGGCGGCAGTTCTTC. The genes are TRBV11-3 and TRBJ2-1; 16 positions agree with TRBD2. The V segment lost 4 bases and the J segment 12 bases; nucleotides outside the gene matches: 9. The CDR3 is made up of 16 amino acids. The germline gives CDR1 SGHNT, CDR2 YENEEA.